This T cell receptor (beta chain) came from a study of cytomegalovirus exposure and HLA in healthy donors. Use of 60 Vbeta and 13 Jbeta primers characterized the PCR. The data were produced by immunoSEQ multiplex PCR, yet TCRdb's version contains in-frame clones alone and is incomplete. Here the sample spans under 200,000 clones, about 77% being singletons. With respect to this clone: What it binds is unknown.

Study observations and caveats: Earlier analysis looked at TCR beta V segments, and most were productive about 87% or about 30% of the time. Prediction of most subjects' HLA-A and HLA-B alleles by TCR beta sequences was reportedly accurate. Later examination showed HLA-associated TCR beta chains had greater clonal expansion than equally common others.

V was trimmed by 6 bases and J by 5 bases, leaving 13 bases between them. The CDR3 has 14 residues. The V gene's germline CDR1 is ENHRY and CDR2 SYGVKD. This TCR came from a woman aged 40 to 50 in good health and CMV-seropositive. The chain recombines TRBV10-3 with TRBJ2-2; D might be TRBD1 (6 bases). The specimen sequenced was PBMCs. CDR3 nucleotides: TGTGCCATCAGGGACAGCGGACGAACCGGGGAGCTGTTTTTT. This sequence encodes CAIRDSGRTGELFF.